This TCR beta chain emerged from a study of blood T cell repertoires in COVID-19. Background on the study: Acute-phase and convalescent COVID-19 samples originated in the United States, Italy and Spain.

Methods used by the authors: By means of reference gene primer amplification, nucleated cell counts were estimated. Sequenced by immunoSEQ multiplex PCR; TCRdb stores in-frame clones only, minus some. The V and J calls and clone size were taken over from that table, and D and trimming were inferred from the DNA. Counted here are 430,000 or so clones, around nine tenths occurring once; the ten biggest clones make up approximately 1.8%. This clone has only one observation. The V and J ends lost 4 bases and 5 bases respectively, with 14 bases between them. The CDR3 covers 14 residues. Per the germline V gene, CDR1 is MGHRA and CDR2 is YSYEKL. Individuals drawn from 20 to 30 US areas were about 18 to 100 years old. Clinical histories supplied by participants themselves formed the basis of cohort assignment.

The source material was PBMCs or T cells enriched from blood (not recorded which). The rearrangement joins TRBV4-1 to TRBJ2-5; tentative D call: TRBD2 (6 bases). This TCR derives from a woman between 40 and 50 years old who had recovered from COVID-19. The CDR3 sequence: CASSPMTSAETQYF. CDR3 nucleotides: TGCGCCAGCAGCCCGATGACTAGTGCGGAGACCCAGTACTTC.